What follows are 9 T cell receptor beta chains derived from one specimen sequenced in a study of T cell responses to AZD1222 COVID-19 vaccine. Measured with immunoSEQ multiplex PCR; TCRdb has only the in-frame clones, and not every one. The repertoire holds 95,000 to 150,000 clones, with over 75% as singletons. This material consisted of peripheral blood, taken on day 0 of AZD1222 vaccination. The receptors derive from an adult in good health.

This chain uses TRBV7-9 with TRBJ2-3, with 9 nucleotides matching TRBD2. This CDR3 region has 17 residues. Per the germline V gene, CDR1 is SEHNR and CDR2 is FQNEAQ (reference sequence). The V segment lost 2 bases and the J segment 4 bases; nucleotides outside the gene matches: 10. The CDR3 here is CASSLRSGLAYADTQYF. The CDR3 nucleotides read TGTGCCAGCAGCTTACGGTCGGGACTAGCTTATGCAGATACGCAGTATTTT.

The chain combines TRBV30 with TRBJ2-5, with 12 positions matching TRBD2. This CDR3 spans 14 amino acids. V shed 8 bases and J 4 bases; nucleotides not matched to a gene: 8. Germline CDR1 GTSNPN, CDR2 SVGIG (reference sequence). The CDR3 region is CAGSSGRARETQYF. DNA of the CDR3: TGTGCCGGGTCTAGCGGGAGGGCCAGAGAGACCCAGTACTTC. The whole variable domain, remainder taken from reference TRBV30 and TRBJ2-5, is SQTIHQWPATLVQPVGSPLSLECTVEGTSNPNLYWYRQAAGRGLQLLFYSVGIGQISSEVPQNLSASRPQDRQFILSSKKLLLSDSGFYLCAGSSGRARETQYFGPGTRLLVL.

The chain recombines TRBV7-8 with TRBJ2-7; 11 bases agree with TRBD2. Germline V gives CDR1 SGHVS, CDR2 FQNEAQ. V lost 3 bases to trimming and J lost 6 bases; unmatched junction nucleotides: 7. There are 15 residues in the CDR3. The CDR3: CASSFLSGGAAEQYF. In DNA, the CDR3 is TGTGCCAGCAGCTTCCTTAGCGGGGGGGCCGCCGAGCAGTACTTC. The full variable domain, in which reference TRBV7-8 and TRBJ2-7 provide the parts outside the CDR3, is GAGVSQSPRYKVAKRGQDVALRCDPISGHVSLFWYQQALGQGPEFLTYFQNEAQLDKSGLPSDRFFAERPEGSVSTLKIQRTQQEDSAVYLCASSFLSGGAAEQYFGPGTRLTVT.

The rearrangement links TRBV9 to TRBJ1-4, with a tentative D call TRBD1 (5 bases). The germline CDR1 and CDR2 sequences are SGDLS and YYNGEE. This CDR3 has 15 residues. The ends were cut back, 0 bases at V and 8 bases at J, with 14 bases in the middle. CDR3: CASSVGGKGREKLFF. The CDR3 coding sequence is TGTGCCAGCAGCGTAGGTGGTAAGGGGCGGGAAAAACTGTTTTTT.

The V and J genes are TRBV7-6 and TRBJ2-3; D perhaps matches TRBD2 (5 bases). CDR3 length: 14 amino acids. CDR1 SGHVS and CDR2 FNYEAQ come from the germline V gene. V gave up 4 bases and J gave up 6 bases, with 14 bases separating them. CDR3 loop: CASSSHPPGDTQYF. The CDR3 DNA reads TGTGCCAGCAGCTCCCACCCCCCGGGGGATACGCAGTATTTT.

V and J are TRBV7-2 and TRBJ2-5; 11 bases fit TRBD2. Germline V gene lookup returns CDR1 SGHTA and CDR2 FQGNSA. The CDR3 has 14 residues. Trimming removed 3 bases from V and 5 bases from J; junction bases left unmatched: 2. The CDR3 protein is CASSFSGGEETQYF. The CDR3 nucleotides read TGTGCCAGCAGCTTTAGCGGGGGGGAGGAGACCCAGTACTTC.

Only one count was recorded for this clone. The J gene is TRBJ2-5, the V gene TRBV5-4, with D perhaps assigned TRBD1 or TRBD2 (5 bases each). Germline V lookup: CDR1 SGHNT, CDR2 YYREEE (reference sequence). Deletions cut 3 bases from V and 2 bases from J, with 23 bases between. The length of the CDR3 is 18 residues. CDR3 sequence (DNA): TGTGCCAGCAGCTCCCGACAACCGGGACCGAGTGATCAAGAGACCCAGTACTTC. Residues: CASSSRQPGPSDQETQYF.

The chain links TRBV11-1 to TRBJ2-3, with D perhaps matching TRBD1 (5 bases). Per germline, CDR1 SGHAT and CDR2 FQDESV (reference sequence). V lost 5 bases to trimming and J lost 10 bases, with 13 bases between them. The CDR3 is 12 amino acids. The CDR3 spells CASSTPTGSQYF. The CDR3 nucleotides read TGTGCCAGCAGCACCCCAACAGGTTCGCAGTATTTT.

The V and J genes are TRBV4-3 and TRBJ2-5; D may match TRBD1 or TRBD2 (6 bases each). The CDR3 totals 17 residues. Per the germline V gene, CDR1 is LGHNA and CDR2 is YSLEER. Trimming took off 0 bases at V and 2 bases at J, with 16 bases between the two ends. The CDR3, as DNA: TGCGCCAGCAGCCAAGATTACCAGGGGACTCTTCAAGAGACCCAGTACTTC. Amino acid sequence: CASSQDYQGTLQETQYF.